This T cell receptor beta chain was obtained from a study of response to subunit inactivated influenza vaccine. Study-wide findings and caveats: Authors suggested few new T cells are recruited by each seasonal influenza vaccination.

As for this clonotype: Its target is not known.

One entry per CDR3 protein, called by TCRdb with MiXCR from the RT-PCR reads. This table has 560,000 or so distinct CDR3 sequences, less than 8% appearing once. Source: PBMCs from blood, taken roughly 24 months after vaccination. This TCR came from a man aged 45-69 years who received an inactivated influenza vaccine.

The CDR3 bases are TGTGCCAGCAGTTCCTTGGACGCGAGCTCCTACAATGAGCAGTTCTTC. It yields the protein CASSSLDASSYNEQFF. V and J are TRBV6-2 or TRBV6-3 and TRBJ2-1, with D unclear. Germline CDR1 reads MNHEY; CDR2 reads SVGEGT. The CDR3 is 16 residues long. Trimming removed 4 bases from V and 0 bases from J, with 13 bases in between.